This is a list of T cell receptor beta chains from one sample in a study of control samples from healthy donors and cancer patients. TCRdb's table, derived via immunoSEQ multiplex PCR, lists solely in-frame clones and lacks some. The sample shows tens of thousands of clones, around 78% of them seen only once. The material sequenced was blood. Receptor source: a man between 60 and 75 years old in good health. Each CDR3 is given with its conserved first and last residue. A D gene is named only where the DNA matches it firmly. A row's size may be missing; if present it is once, few, many or a size class.

d_call j_call v_call clone_size cdr3_aa cdr3_nt
TRBD1 TRBJ1-2 TRBV29-1 - CSVSSGGQGYTF TGCAGCGTCTCCTCAGGGGGCCAGGGCTACACCTTC
TRBD1 TRBJ2-7 TRBV4-1 - CASSQVQGAGEQYF TGCGCCAGCAGCCAAGTACAGGGGGCAGGTGAGCAGTACTTC
- TRBJ1-4 TRBV5-1 few CASSLGAIPTNEKLFF TGCGCCAGCAGCTTGGGTGCCATCCCAACTAATGAAAAACTGTTTTTT
TRBD1 TRBJ1-3 TRBV5-6 - CASSPTGTAGNTIYF TGTGCCAGCAGCCCGACCGGGACAGCTGGAAACACCATATATTTT
- TRBJ2-1 TRBV5-1 - CASRYGNNEQFF TGCGCCAGCAGATACGGGAACAATGAGCAGTTCTTC
- TRBJ1-2 TRBV5-4 - CASSPPGPVAHGYTF TGTGCCAGCAGCCCCCCTGGGCCCGTGGCGCATGGCTACACCTTC
- TRBJ2-3 TRBV18 - CASSPSKDTQYF TGTGCCAGCTCACCATCGAAGGATACGCAGTATTTT
- TRBJ1-3 TRBV11-2 few CASSLGPGVAGNTIYF TGTGCCAGCAGCTTAGGGCCAGGGGTCGCTGGAAACACCATATATTTT
- TRBJ1-1 TRBV14 - CASSPVRGAEAFF TGTGCCAGCAGCCCCGTGAGGGGGGCTGAAGCTTTCTTT
- TRBJ2-5 TRBV10-1 - CATHPGTQYF TGCGCCACCCACCCAGGGACCCAGTACTTC
- TRBJ2-7 TRBV2 - CASSESRAPYEQYF TGTGCCAGCAGTGAAAGCAGGGCTCCCTACGAGCAGTACTTC
TRBD2 TRBJ2-3 TRBV28 - CASRRTSGRTDTQYF TGTGCCAGCAGGAGGACTAGCGGGAGGACAGATACGCAGTATTTT
- TRBJ1-1 TRBV3-1/TRBV3-2 - CASSQGPLGAFF TGTGCCAGCAGCCAAGGGCCCCTCGGAGCTTTCTTT
TRBD2 TRBJ2-7 TRBV6-5 once CASSSRSAGAVEQYF TGTGCCAGCAGTTCTAGGAGCGCGGGAGCGGTCGAGCAGTACTTC
- TRBJ1-2 TRBV19 - CASSIDRGYGYTF TGTGCCAGTAGTATAGACAGGGGTTATGGCTACACCTTC
- TRBJ2-7 TRBV6-6 - CASNGGSQGSSHEQYF TGTGCCAGCAACGGTGGTTCGCAGGGGTCGAGCCACGAGCAGTACTTC
TRBD1 TRBJ1-1 TRBV7-2 - CASSTRQGSGAFF TGTGCCAGCAGCACCCGACAGGGAAGTGGCGCTTTCTTT
TRBD1 TRBJ1-2 TRBV7-2 - CASSRDRVYGYTF TGTGCCAGCAGCCGGGACAGAGTCTATGGCTACACCTTC
TRBD2 TRBJ2-1 TRBV4-1 - CASSRGEGVEQFF TGCGCCAGCAGCCGGGGGGAGGGAGTTGAGCAGTTCTTC
- TRBJ2-5 TRBV11-2 - CASSSPAETQYF TGTGCCAGCAGCTCCCCCGCGGAGACCCAGTACTTC
TRBD1 TRBJ1-1 TRBV29-1 - CSVEGQGGTEAFF TGCAGCGTTGAAGGGCAGGGGGGCACTGAAGCTTTCTTT
- TRBJ1-5 TRBV24-1 - CATSGGGNQPQHF TGTGCCACCAGTGGGGGAGGGAATCAGCCCCAGCATTTT
TRBD1 TRBJ1-4 TRBV6-5 - CASNADRSNEKLFF TGTGCCAGCAATGCGGACAGGTCGAATGAAAAACTGTTTTTT
- TRBJ1-2 TRBV2 - CASTYLRDNYGYTF TGTGCCAGCACCTACCTCCGGGACAACTATGGCTACACCTTC
TRBD2 TRBJ2-5 TRBV5-4 - CASSSSGRGTETQYF TGTGCCAGCAGCTCTAGCGGGAGGGGGACAGAGACCCAGTACTTC
- TRBJ1-2 TRBV24-1 - CATRGSNREARSNTF TGTGCCACCAGAGGGAGTAACAGGGAGGCCCGTTCCAACACCTTC
TRBD1 TRBJ2-1 TRBV12-3/TRBV12-4 - CASDRGRNEQFF TGTGCCTCGGACAGGGGTAGGAATGAGCAGTTCTTC
TRBD2 TRBJ2-1 TRBV18 - CASSPSAGASYNEQFF TGTGCCAGCTCACCTTCAGCGGGGGCGTCCTACAATGAGCAGTTCTTC
- TRBJ1-5 TRBV15 - CATSRPQGGSLGNQPQHF TGTGCCACCAGCAGACCCCAAGGCGGTTCGCTGGGCAATCAGCCCCAGCATTTT